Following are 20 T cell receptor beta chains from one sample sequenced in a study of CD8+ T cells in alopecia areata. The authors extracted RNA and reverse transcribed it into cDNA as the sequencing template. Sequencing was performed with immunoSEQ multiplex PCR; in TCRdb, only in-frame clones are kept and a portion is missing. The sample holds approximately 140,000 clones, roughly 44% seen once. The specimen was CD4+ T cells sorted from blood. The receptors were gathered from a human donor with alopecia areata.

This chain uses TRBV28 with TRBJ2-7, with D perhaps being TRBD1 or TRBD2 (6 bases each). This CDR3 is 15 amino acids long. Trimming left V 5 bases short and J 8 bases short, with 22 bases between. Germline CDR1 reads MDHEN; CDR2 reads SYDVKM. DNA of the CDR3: TGTGCCAGCAGTCCAACAGGGACTTGGGGGGTACAGCAGTACTTC. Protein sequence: CASSPTGTWGVQQYF.

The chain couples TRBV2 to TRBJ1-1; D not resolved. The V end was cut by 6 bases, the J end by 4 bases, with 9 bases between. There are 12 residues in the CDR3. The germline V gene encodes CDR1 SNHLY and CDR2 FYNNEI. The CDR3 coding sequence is TGTGCCAGCAGGGGAGTTGGCACTGAAGCTTTCTTT. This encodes CASRGVGTEAFF.

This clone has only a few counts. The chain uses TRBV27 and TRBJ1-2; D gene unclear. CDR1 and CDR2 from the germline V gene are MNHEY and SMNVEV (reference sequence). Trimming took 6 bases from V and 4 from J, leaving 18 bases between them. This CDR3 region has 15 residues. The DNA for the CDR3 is TGTGCCAGCAGCCCGTCCTCGAGGTTTCCCTATGGCTACACCTTC. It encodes CASSPSSRFPYGYTF.

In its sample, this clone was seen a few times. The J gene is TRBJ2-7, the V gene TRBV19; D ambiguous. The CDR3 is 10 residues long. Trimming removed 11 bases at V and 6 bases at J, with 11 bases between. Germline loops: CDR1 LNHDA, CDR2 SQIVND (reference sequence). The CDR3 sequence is CAGERSEQYF. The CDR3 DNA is TGTGCCGGCGAACGGAGCGAGCAGTACTTC.

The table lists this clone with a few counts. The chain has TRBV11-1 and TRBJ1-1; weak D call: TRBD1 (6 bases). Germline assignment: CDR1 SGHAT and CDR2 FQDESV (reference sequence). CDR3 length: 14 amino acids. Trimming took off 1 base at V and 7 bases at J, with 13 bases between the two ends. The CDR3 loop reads CASSLVPGQFEAFF. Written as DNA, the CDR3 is TGTGCCAGCAGCTTAGTCCCCGGACAGTTTGAAGCTTTCTTT.

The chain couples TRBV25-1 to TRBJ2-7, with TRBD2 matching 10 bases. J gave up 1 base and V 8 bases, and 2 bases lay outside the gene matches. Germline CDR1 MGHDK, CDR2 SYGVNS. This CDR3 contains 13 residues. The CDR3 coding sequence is TGTGCCAGCGTACTAGCGGGGTCCTACGAGCAGTACTTC. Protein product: CASVLAGSYEQYF.

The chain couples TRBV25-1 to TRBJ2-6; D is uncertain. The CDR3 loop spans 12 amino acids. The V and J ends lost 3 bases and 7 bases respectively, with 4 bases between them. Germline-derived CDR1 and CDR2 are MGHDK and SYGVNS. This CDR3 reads CASSDFANVLTF. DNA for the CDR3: TGTGCCAGCAGTGACTTCGCCAACGTCCTGACTTTC.

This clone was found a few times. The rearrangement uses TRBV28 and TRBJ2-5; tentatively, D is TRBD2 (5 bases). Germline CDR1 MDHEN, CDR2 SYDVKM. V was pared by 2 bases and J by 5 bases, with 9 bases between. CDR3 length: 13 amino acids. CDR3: CASSLPGLETQYF. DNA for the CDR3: TGTGCCAGCAGTTTACCGGGGTTGGAGACCCAGTACTTC.

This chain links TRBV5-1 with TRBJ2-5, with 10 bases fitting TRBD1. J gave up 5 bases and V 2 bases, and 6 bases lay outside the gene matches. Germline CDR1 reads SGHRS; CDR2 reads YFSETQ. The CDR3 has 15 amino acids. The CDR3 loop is CASSFLLGQGETQYF. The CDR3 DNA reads TGCGCCAGCAGCTTTCTTTTGGGACAGGGGGAGACCCAGTACTTC.

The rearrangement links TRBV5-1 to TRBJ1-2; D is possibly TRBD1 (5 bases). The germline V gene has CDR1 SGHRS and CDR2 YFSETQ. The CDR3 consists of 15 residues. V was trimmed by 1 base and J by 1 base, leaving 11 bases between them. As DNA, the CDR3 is TGCGCCAGCAGCTTGTCGCCGGGGCGTAACTATGGCTACACCTTC. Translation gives CASSLSPGRNYGYTF. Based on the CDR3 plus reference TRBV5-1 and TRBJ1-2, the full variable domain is KAGVTQTPRYLIKTRGQQVTLSCSPISGHRSVSWYQQTPGQGLQFLFEYFSETQRNKGNFPGRFSGRQFSNSRSEMNVSTLELGDSALYLCASSLSPGRNYGYTFGSGTRLTVV.

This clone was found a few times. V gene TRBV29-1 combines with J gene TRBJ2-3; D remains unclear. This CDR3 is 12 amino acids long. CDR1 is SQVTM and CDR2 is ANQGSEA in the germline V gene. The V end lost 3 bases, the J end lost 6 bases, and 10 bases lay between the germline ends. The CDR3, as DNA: TGCAGCGTTGATCTGGGTAGGGATACGCAGTATTTT. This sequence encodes CSVDLGRDTQYF.

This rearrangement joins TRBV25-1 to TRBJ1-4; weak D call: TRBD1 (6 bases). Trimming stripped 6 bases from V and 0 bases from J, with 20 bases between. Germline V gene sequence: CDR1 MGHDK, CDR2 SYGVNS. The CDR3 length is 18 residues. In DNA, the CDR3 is TGTGCCAGCAGGGGCAGGGGAGGTCTAGATGCAACTAATGAAAAACTGTTTTTT. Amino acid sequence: CASRGRGGLDATNEKLFF.

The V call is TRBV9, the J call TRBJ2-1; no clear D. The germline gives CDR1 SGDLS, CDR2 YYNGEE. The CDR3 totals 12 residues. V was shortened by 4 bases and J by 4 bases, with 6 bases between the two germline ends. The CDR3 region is CASSPLYNEQFF. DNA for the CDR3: TGTGCCAGCAGCCCTCTTTACAATGAGCAGTTCTTC.

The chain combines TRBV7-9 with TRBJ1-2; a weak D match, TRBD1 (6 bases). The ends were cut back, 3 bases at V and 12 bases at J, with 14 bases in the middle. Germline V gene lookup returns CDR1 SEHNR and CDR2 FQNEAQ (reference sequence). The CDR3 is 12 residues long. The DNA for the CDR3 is TGTGCCAGCAGCTTCCTACAGGGCTGGGACACCTTC. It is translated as CASSFLQGWDTF. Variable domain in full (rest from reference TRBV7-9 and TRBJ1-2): DTGVSQNPRHKITKRGQNVTFRCDPISEHNRLYWYRQTLGQGPEFLTYFQNEAQLEKSRLLSDRFSAERPKGSFSTLEIQRTEQGDSAMYLCASSFLQGWDTFGSGTRLTVV.

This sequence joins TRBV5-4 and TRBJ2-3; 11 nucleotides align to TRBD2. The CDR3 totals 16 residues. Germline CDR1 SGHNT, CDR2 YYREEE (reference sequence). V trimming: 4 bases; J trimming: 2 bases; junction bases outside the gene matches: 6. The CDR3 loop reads CASSTGTSGPTDTQYF. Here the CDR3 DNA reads TGTGCCAGCAGCACGGGGACTAGCGGCCCCACAGATACGCAGTATTTT.

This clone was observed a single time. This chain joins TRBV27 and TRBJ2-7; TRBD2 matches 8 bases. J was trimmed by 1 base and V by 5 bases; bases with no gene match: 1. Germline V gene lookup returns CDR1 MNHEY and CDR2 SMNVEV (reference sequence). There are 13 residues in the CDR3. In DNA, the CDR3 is TGTGCCAGCAGTCAGCGGGAGTCCTACGAGCAGTACTTC. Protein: CASSQRESYEQYF.

Here the CDR3 DNA reads TGCGCCAGCAGCACCGGACTAGCGGGAGGGACAGATACGCAGTATTTT. Protein product: CASSTGLAGGTDTQYF. J is TRBJ2-3 and V is TRBV5-1; TRBD2 matches 15 bases. The CDR3 loop spans 16 amino acids. CDR1 is SGHRS and CDR2 is YFSETQ in the germline V gene. Losses at the gene ends were 4 bases for V and 3 bases for J; bases not matched to a gene: 3.

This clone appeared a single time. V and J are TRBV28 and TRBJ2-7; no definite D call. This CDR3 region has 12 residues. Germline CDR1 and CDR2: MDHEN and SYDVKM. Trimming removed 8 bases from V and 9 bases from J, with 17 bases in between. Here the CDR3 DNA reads TGTGCCAGCTCAACGACGCAGGACGTGCAGTACTTC. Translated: CASSTTQDVQYF.

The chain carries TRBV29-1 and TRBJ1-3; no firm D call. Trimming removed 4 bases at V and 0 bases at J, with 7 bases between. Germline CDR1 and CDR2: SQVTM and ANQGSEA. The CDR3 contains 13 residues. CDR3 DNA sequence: TGCAGCGTTGCCTATGCCTCTGGAAACACCATATATTTT. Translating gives CSVAYASGNTIYF. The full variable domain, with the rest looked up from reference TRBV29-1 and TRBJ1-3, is SAVISQKPSRDICQRGTSLTIQCQVDSQVTMMFWYRQQPGQSLTLIATANQGSEATYESGFVIDKFPISRPNLTFSTLTVSNMSPEDSSIYLCSVAYASGNTIYFGEGSWLTVV.

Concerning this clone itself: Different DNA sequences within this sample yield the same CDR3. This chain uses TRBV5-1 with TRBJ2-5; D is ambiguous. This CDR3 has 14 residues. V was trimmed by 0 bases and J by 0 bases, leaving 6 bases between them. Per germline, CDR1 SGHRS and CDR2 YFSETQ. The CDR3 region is CASSLDPNQETQYF. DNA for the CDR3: TGCGCCAGCAGCTTGGACCCGAACCAAGAGACCCAGTACTTC.